This entry describes one T cell receptor beta chain. What it binds is not known. The data were taken from a study of T cells in localized non-small cell lung cancer. Study results and limitations: Adjacent lung had a median 57 of the 100 largest tumor clones. Longer overall survival was linked to higher blood T cell density. Uninvolved adjacent lung showed the highest T cell clonality, exceeding tumor. Sequencing was restricted to one tumor region; therefore, heterogeneity remains possible.

TCRdb's copy holds only in-frame clones and misses some; the assay was immunoSEQ multiplex PCR. This repertoire shows approximately 29,000 clones, around 80% found once; its top ten account for around a third. The germline V gene has CDR1 MNHNS and CDR2 SASEGT. J gave up 0 bases and V 1 base, and 4 bases lay outside the gene matches. The CDR3 has 17 residues. The sequenced sample was peripheral blood, obtained before any cancer treatment. The receptor was derived from a male donor aged 60 or over with stage II squamous cell lung carcinoma. The rearrangement uses TRBV6-1 and TRBJ2-7; the match to TRBD2 covers 12 bases. The CDR3 reads CASSEVLAGGPSYEQYF. DNA for the CDR3: TGTGCCAGCAGTGAAGTACTAGCGGGAGGCCCCTCCTACGAGCAGTACTTC.